Listed here are 23 T cell receptor beta chains from one sample, sequenced in a study of T cell responses to AZD1222 COVID-19 vaccine. The method was immunoSEQ multiplex PCR; TCRdb's version includes in-frame clones alone and lacks a portion of them. Here the sample spans more than 100,000 clones, 88% being singletons. Source: peripheral blood, taken on day 0 of AZD1222 vaccination. Every receptor here comes from an adult in good health.

This clone was recorded a few times. The chain has TRBV6-5 and TRBJ1-2; 9 nucleotides agree with TRBD1. The CDR3 sequence is 15 residues long. With 5 bases clipped from V and 5 bases from J, the junction kept 9 bases outside the gene matches. The germline V gene encodes CDR1 MNHEY and CDR2 SVGAGI. The CDR3 is CASSMTGGPEYGYTF. The CDR3 nucleotides read TGTGCCAGCAGTATGACAGGGGGACCGGAATATGGCTACACCTTC.

The chain recombines TRBV28 with TRBJ1-1; 8 bases fit TRBD1. The junction had 8 bases not matched to a gene; V was cut back by 4 bases and J by 4 bases. Germline loops: CDR1 MDHEN, CDR2 SYDVKM. The CDR3 is made up of 15 amino acids. CDR3 coding DNA: TGTGCCAGCAGTTACTATAACAGGGGGGCCACTGAAGCTTTCTTT. Its protein product is CASSYYNRGATEAFF.

The chain employs TRBV7-2 and TRBJ2-1; perhaps TRBD2 as D (7 bases). V lost 0 bases, J lost 8 bases, and 14 bases lay in between. Germline values: CDR1 SGHTA, CDR2 FQGNSA. The CDR3 is made up of 15 amino acids. The CDR3 is CASSLAGGPTDEQFF. DNA of the CDR3: TGTGCCAGCAGCTTAGCGGGGGGGCCAACCGATGAGCAGTTCTTC. Based on the CDR3 plus reference TRBV7-2 and TRBJ2-1, the full variable domain is GAGVSQSPSNKVTEKGKDVELRCDPISGHTALYWYRQSLGQGLEFLIYFQGNSAPDKSGLPSDRFSAERTGGSVSTLTIQRTQQEDSAVYLCASSLAGGPTDEQFFGPGTRLTVL.

The chain couples TRBV6-2 or TRBV6-3 to TRBJ1-5, with a possible D match to TRBD1 (6 bases). The V end was cut by 5 bases, the J end by 0 bases, with 23 bases between. Germline loops: CDR1 MNHEY, CDR2 SVGEGT. The CDR3 has 19 residues. CDR3 loop: CASSPPGGHRIYSNQPQHF. DNA for the CDR3: TGTGCCAGCAGTCCCCCTGGGGGGCACAGGATATATAGCAATCAGCCCCAGCATTTT.

J is TRBJ1-2 and V is TRBV5-6; D possibly corresponds to TRBD1 (5 bases). Trimming took 2 bases from V and 4 from J, leaving 9 bases between them. Germline values: CDR1 SGHDT, CDR2 YYEEEE. The CDR3 consists of 13 residues. The CDR3 DNA is TGTGCCAGCAGCTTTAGGGGTGCCTATGGCTACACCTTC. Translation: CASSFRGAYGYTF. Complete variable domain (other parts from reference TRBV5-6 and TRBJ1-2): DAGVTQSPTHLIKTRGQQVTLRCSPKSGHDTVSWYQQALGQGPQFIFQYYEEEERQRGNFPDRFSGHQFPNYSSELNVNALLLGDSALYLCASSFRGAYGYTFGSGTRLTVV.

The chain recombines TRBV10-3 with TRBJ1-4; D unresolved. Between the trimmed V and J ends, which lost 3 bases and 7 bases, there was a span of 12 bases. CDR1 and CDR2 from the germline V gene are ENHRY and SYGVKD. The CDR3 has 14 amino acids. The CDR3 here is CAISDGSPSEKLFF. In DNA, the CDR3 is TGTGCCATCAGTGACGGTAGTCCTTCTGAAAAACTGTTTTTT.

The chain uses TRBV29-1 and TRBJ1-2, with D unresolved. The CDR3 totals 11 residues. Germline V gene sequence: CDR1 SQVTM, CDR2 ANQGSEA. With 4 bases removed from V and 8 bases from J, the gap between germline ends came to 11 bases. CDR3 coding DNA: TGCAGCGTTGTCGAGGCCGAAGGCTACACCTTC. Translating it yields CSVVEAEGYTF.

V and J are TRBV29-1 and TRBJ1-2; D is uncertain. Trimming removed 4 bases at V and 2 bases at J, with 8 bases between. The CDR3 contains 12 residues. Germline V lookup: CDR1 SQVTM, CDR2 ANQGSEA. Here the CDR3 DNA reads TGCAGCGTTGCAGGTCAGAACTATGGCTACACCTTC. It translates to CSVAGQNYGYTF.

This clone was seen a handful of times. This rearrangement joins TRBV27 to TRBJ1-2, with unresolved D. V was clipped by 3 bases and J by 4 bases, with 9 bases between them. This CDR3 comprises 13 residues. The germline CDR1 and CDR2 sequences are MNHEY and SMNVEV (reference sequence). CDR3 nucleotides: TGTGCCAGCAGTTTGTCCGGCAGCTATGGCTACACCTTC. This sequence encodes CASSLSGSYGYTF.

This chain joins TRBV11-2 and TRBJ1-2, with D unresolved. V lost 2 bases and J lost 5, with 9 bases in between. Looked up from germline, CDR1 is SGHAT and CDR2 is FQNNGV. The CDR3 consists of 13 residues. The CDR3 DNA is TGTGCCAGCAGCTTATTTGGAACTTATGGCTACACCTTC. Amino acid sequence: CASSLFGTYGYTF.

The rearrangement uses TRBV7-3 and TRBJ2-3; 8 bases match TRBD2. This CDR3 contains 16 residues. The V gene end was trimmed by 4 bases and the J gene end by 3 bases; junction bases not matched to a gene: 9. The V gene's germline CDR1 is SGHTA and CDR2 FQGTGA. The CDR3 spells CASSSDGGARTDTQYF. Here the CDR3 DNA reads TGTGCCAGCAGCTCTGACGGGGGGGCCAGGACAGATACGCAGTATTTT.

The chain joins TRBV7-6 to TRBJ1-3; D gene ambiguous. This CDR3 contains 18 residues. Germline assignment: CDR1 SGHVS and CDR2 FNYEAQ. Trimming removed 2 bases at V and 0 bases at J, with 17 bases between. The CDR3 sequence is CASSLFSAGSSSGNTIYF. Written as DNA, the CDR3 is TGTGCCAGCAGCTTATTCTCTGCCGGGTCGAGCTCTGGAAACACCATATATTTT.

In its sample, this clone was seen once. This chain connects TRBV5-1 to TRBJ2-3; 8 nucleotides line up with TRBD2. The CDR3 extends over 15 amino acids. Losses at the gene ends were 3 bases for V and 5 bases for J; bases not matched to a gene: 8. Germline-derived CDR1 and CDR2 are SGHRS and YFSETQ. CDR3: CASSYSGGLGDTQYF. The CDR3 DNA reads TGCGCCAGCAGCTATTCGGGGGGGCTAGGAGATACGCAGTATTTT.

The V gene is TRBV7-9, the J gene TRBJ1-2, with 9 nucleotides matching TRBD1. The V and J ends lost 5 bases and 8 bases, in that order; junction bases with no gene match: 9. The CDR3 has 14 residues. Germline loops: CDR1 SEHNR, CDR2 FQNEAQ (reference sequence). CDR3 nucleotides: TGTGCCAGCAGCCCAACGGACAGGGGCCGAGGCTACACCTTC. Protein product: CASSPTDRGRGYTF.

This clone was seen only a few times. The gene calls are TRBV7-2 and TRBJ1-1; weak D call: TRBD1 (6 bases). The germline gives CDR1 SGHTA, CDR2 FQGNSA. This CDR3 has 16 residues. Between the trimmed V and J ends, which lost 5 bases and 5 bases, there was a span of 21 bases. CDR3 DNA sequence: TGTGCCAGCAGCGTTCAGGGGAGGGATGGGAAAACTGAAGCTTTCTTT. This encodes CASSVQGRDGKTEAFF.

For the CDR3, the DNA is TGTGCCAGCAGCGAGGGAATCTCTGGAAACACCATATATTTT. Its translation is CASSEGISGNTIYF. The rearrangement uses TRBV7-2 and TRBJ1-3; D gene uncertain. Germline V gene data show CDR1 as SGHTA and CDR2 as FQGNSA. The CDR3 covers 14 residues. The V end lost 5 bases, the J end lost 0 bases, and 8 bases lay between the germline ends. Drawing the rest from reference TRBV7-2 and TRBJ1-3, the complete variable domain is GAGVSQSPSNKVTEKGKDVELRCDPISGHTALYWYRQSLGQGLEFLIYFQGNSAPDKSGLPSDRFSAERTGGSVSTLTIQRTQQEDSAVYLCASSEGISGNTIYFGEGSWLTVV.

The chain uses TRBV6-5 and TRBJ1-2; TRBD1 matches at 7 bases. V lost 6 bases and J lost 7; bases outside the gene matches: 11. CDR1 is MNHEY, CDR2 SVGAGI, per germline. The CDR3 has 14 residues. The CDR3: CASSIKQGSSGYTF. The CDR3 coding sequence is TGTGCCAGCAGCATAAAACAGGGGAGTAGTGGCTACACCTTC.

This clone was seen only once. This chain joins TRBV3-1 (or the pseudogene TRBV3-2) and TRBJ2-1; 7 nucleotides line up with TRBD1. The germline V gene has CDR1 LGHDT and CDR2 YNNKEL (reference sequence). Unmatched junction bases numbered 10, after V lost 4 bases and J lost 7 bases. The CDR3 contains 15 residues. CDR3 sequence reads: CASSRTGDPWNEQFF. CDR3 DNA: TGTGCCAGCAGCCGAACAGGGGACCCCTGGAATGAGCAGTTCTTC.

The chain carries TRBV5-4 and TRBJ2-3; no firm D call. CDR3 size: 14 residues. The V end was cut by 4 bases, the J end by 8 bases, with 17 bases between. Germline assignment: CDR1 SGHNT and CDR2 YYREEE (reference sequence). The CDR3 DNA follows: TGTGCCAGCAGCAGCGTGGGGTCAGGTGGTACGCAGTATTTT. It is translated as CASSSVGSGGTQYF.

This rearrangement joins TRBV24-1 to TRBJ2-5, with D possibly TRBD1 on 5 matching bases. Germline CDR1 KGHDR, CDR2 SFDVKD. V shed 1 base and J shed 3 bases, with 11 bases lying between them. The CDR3 covers 15 residues. CDR3 in amino acids: CATSDFRGGKETQYF. CDR3 in DNA: TGTGCCACCAGTGATTTTAGGGGCGGTAAAGAGACCCAGTACTTC.

This clone has only one observation. V is TRBV19 and J is TRBJ1-1; 9 bases fit TRBD1. After removal of 5 bases from V and 1 base from J, the junction contained 5 bases not matched to a gene. The germline gives CDR1 LNHDA, CDR2 SQIVND (reference sequence). The CDR3 spans 15 residues. The chain's CDR3 is CASSGEGQGNTEAFF. In DNA form, the CDR3 reads TGTGCCAGTAGTGGAGAGGGACAGGGGAACACTGAAGCTTTCTTT.

The rearrangement links TRBV3-1 (or the pseudogene TRBV3-2) to TRBJ1-1, with D maybe TRBD1 (6 bases). The V and J ends lost 4 bases and 4 bases respectively, with 16 bases between them. CDR3 length: 15 residues. CDR1 and CDR2 (germline): LGHDT, YNNKEL (reference sequence). The DNA for the CDR3 is TGTGCCAGCAGCCCGGTCTTTTTAGGGGGCACTGAAGCTTTCTTT. Translation: CASSPVFLGGTEAFF.

This chain uses TRBV2 with TRBJ1-1, with D tentatively TRBD1 (5 bases). Germline V lookup: CDR1 SNHLY, CDR2 FYNNEI. This CDR3 region has 15 residues. Trimming took off 5 bases at V and 1 base at J, with 14 bases between the two ends. The CDR3 coding sequence is TGTGCCAGCAGTTCTCAGGGCCCCGGGAACACTGAAGCTTTCTTT. Protein: CASSSQGPGNTEAFF.